These T cell receptor beta chains were read from a single sample in a study of cytomegalovirus exposure and HLA in healthy donors. The table came from immunoSEQ multiplex PCR; TCRdb's copy has only in-frame clones and leaves some out. The data show about 100,000 clones, around 80% seen once. The specimen was PBMCs. Source of these receptors: an older woman in good health and CMV-seronegative. The CDR3 runs from the conserved cysteine through the conserved F or W. Fields, in order: D gene, CDR3 length, V gene, clone size, J gene, CDR3 protein, CDR3 DNA. D genes are given only for firm matches. The size entry is marked missing in some rows and otherwise reads once, few, many or a size class.

>TRBD1|13|TRBV5-1|.|TRBJ1-5
CASRPGQNQPQHF
TGCGCCAGCCGCCCGGGACAGAATCAGCCCCAGCATTTT
>.|16|TRBV5-1|.|TRBJ1-2
CASSAGLGGLNYGYTF
TGCGCCAGCAGCGCTGGATTAGGGGGTCTTAACTATGGCTACACCTTC
>.|14|TRBV6-6|.|TRBJ1-4
CASSYGGFREKLFF
TGTGCCAGCAGTTACGGAGGGTTTCGGGAAAAACTGTTTTTT
>.|13|TRBV25-1|once|TRBJ2-3
CASSESGVDTQYF
TGTGCCAGCAGTGAATCCGGTGTAGATACGCAGTATTTT
>.|13|TRBV7-8|.|TRBJ1-2
CASSLNRVSGYTF
TGTGCCAGCAGTTTGAACAGGGTTAGCGGCTACACCTTC
>TRBD1|13|TRBV5-1|few|TRBJ2-1
CASSVDRGDEQFF
TGCGCCAGCAGCGTGGACAGGGGGGATGAGCAGTTCTTC
>TRBD1|13|TRBV19|.|TRBJ2-7
CASSYRGSYEQYF
TGTGCCAGTAGTTACAGGGGCTCCTACGAGCAGTACTTC
>.|16|TRBV5-1|.|TRBJ2-2
CASSPPAVEGTGELFF
TGCGCCAGCAGCCCGCCAGCTGTCGAGGGCACCGGGGAGCTGTTTTTT
>.|15|TRBV29-1|.|TRBJ2-7
CSQAFGTDGGHEQYF
TGCAGCCAAGCCTTCGGAACGGACGGAGGCCACGAGCAGTACTTC
>TRBD2|14|TRBV5-1|.|TRBJ2-7
CASSAGTSVHEQYF
TGCGCCAGCAGCGCCGGGACTAGCGTCCACGAGCAGTACTTC
>.|17|TRBV4-3|once|TRBJ2-1
CASSQDPPPSSYNEQFF
TGCGCCAGCAGCCAAGATCCCCCCCCGAGCTCCTACAATGAGCAGTTCTTC
>TRBD2|17|TRBV30|few|TRBJ2-7
CAWGTGTSGLSSYEQYF
TGTGCCTGGGGTACCGGGACTAGCGGCCTCAGCTCCTACGAGCAGTACTTC
>TRBD1|16|TRBV9|.|TRBJ2-4
CASSVGTGGLKNIQYF
TGTGCCAGCAGCGTAGGGACAGGGGGTCTCAAAAACATTCAGTACTTC
>.|13|TRBV6-1|.|TRBJ2-2
CASTEWGDGELFF
TGTGCCAGCACCGAGTGGGGGGACGGGGAGCTGTTTTTT
>TRBD1|16|TRBV7-2|.|TRBJ1-5
CASSSAIGQGGQPQHF
TGTGCCAGCAGCTCAGCGATCGGACAGGGGGGACAGCCCCAGCATTTT
>.|14|TRBV7-2|.|TRBJ1-1
CASSLDRVNTEAFF
TGTGCCAGCAGCTTAGACAGGGTGAACACTGAAGCTTTCTTT
>TRBD2|15|TRBV10-2|.|TRBJ2-2
CASSPPGGSTGELFF
TGCGCCAGCAGCCCCCCGGGGGGGAGCACCGGGGAGCTGTTTTTT
>.|13|TRBV6-5|few|TRBJ2-1
CASSWGPYNEQFF
TGTGCCAGCAGTTGGGGGCCGTACAATGAGCAGTTCTTC
>.|16|TRBV27|.|TRBJ1-2
CASSSRAGTNNYGYTF
TGTGCCAGCAGTTCCCGAGCAGGGACTAATAACTATGGCTACACCTTC
>TRBD1|15|TRBV7-9|.|TRBJ1-6
CASSLDRVGASPLHF
TGTGCCAGCAGCCTCGACAGGGTAGGAGCTTCACCCCTCCACTTT
>.|12|TRBV19|.|TRBJ1-2
CASIEEGGSYTF
TGTGCCAGTATTGAAGAGGGAGGGAGCTACACCTTC
>TRBD2|17|TRBV28|.|TRBJ2-1
CASSALAVIQLIGEQFF
TGTGCCAGCAGCGCCCTAGCGGTGATCCAGCTTATCGGTGAGCAGTTCTTC
>TRBD2|21|TRBV4-3|.|TRBJ2-7
CASSHVYPGLAGVGGSYEQYF
TGCGCCAGCAGCCATGTATACCCGGGACTAGCGGGAGTGGGGGGCTCCTACGAGCAGTACTTC
>TRBD1|15|TRBV14|.|TRBJ2-2
CASSERQGRTGELFF
TGTGCCAGCAGCGAGCGACAGGGGAGGACCGGGGAGCTGTTTTTT
>.|17|TRBV10-3|.|TRBJ1-1
CATFEGGTGGKNTEAFF
TGTGCCACCTTCGAAGGTGGGACCGGGGGGAAAAACACTGAAGCTTTCTTT
>TRBD2|16|TRBV7-6|.|TRBJ2-1
CASSLTSGGPRNEQFF
TGTGCCAGCAGCTTAACTAGCGGGGGGCCAAGGAATGAGCAGTTCTTC
>TRBD1|14|TRBV28|.|TRBJ2-5
CASNRQGHSETQYF
TGTGCCAGCAATAGACAGGGGCATTCAGAGACCCAGTACTTC
>.|15|TRBV6-5|.|TRBJ2-3
CASSPDSSSTDTQYF
TGTGCCAGCAGCCCGGACAGCAGCTCCACAGATACGCAGTATTTT
>TRBD1|16|TRBV6-6|.|TRBJ2-1
CASSYSKWTGANEQFF
TGTGCCAGCAGTTACTCGAAATGGACAGGGGCCAATGAGCAGTTCTTC
>.|11|TRBV30|.|TRBJ1-3
CASRQPNTIYF
TGTGCCTCGAGACAGCCGAACACCATATATTTT
>.|13|TRBV27|.|TRBJ1-1
CASSLEVNTEAFF
TGTGCCAGCAGTTTAGAGGTGAACACTGAAGCTTTCTTT
>.|13|TRBV6-1|.|TRBJ1-1
CASSYGGFTEAFF
TGTGCCAGCAGCTATGGGGGCTTCACTGAAGCTTTCTTT
>TRBD1|16|TRBV6-5|.|TRBJ1-2
CASSYVGTGASHGYTF
TGTGCCAGCAGTTACGTCGGGACAGGGGCTTCCCATGGCTACACCTTC
>.|13|TRBV5-1|.|TRBJ2-2
CASSLEGTGELFF
TGCGCCAGCAGCTTAGAGGGCACCGGGGAGCTGTTTTTT
>TRBD2|16|TRBV19|.|TRBJ2-2
CASSPRLAVNTGELFF
TGTGCCAGTAGTCCCCGGCTAGCGGTGAACACCGGGGAGCTGTTTTTT
>.|13|TRBV28|.|TRBJ2-7
CASKARGQSEQYF
TGTGCCAGTAAAGCTCGCGGACAGTCCGAGCAGTACTTC
>TRBD1|15|TRBV5-8|.|TRBJ1-5
CASSGWTGVGQPQHF
TGTGCCAGCAGCGGGTGGACAGGGGTAGGTCAGCCCCAGCATTTT
>TRBD2|17|TRBV2|.|TRBJ2-5
CASMLRSSGGAKETQYF
TGTGCCAGCATGCTCCGGTCTAGCGGGGGGGCCAAAGAGACCCAGTACTTC
>.|13|TRBV14|.|TRBJ2-5
CASSENRAETQYF
TGTGCCAGCAGCGAGAACAGGGCGGAGACCCAGTACTTC
>TRBD2|16|TRBV13|.|TRBJ2-5
CASSEGLAGLGETQYF
TGTGCCAGCAGCGAGGGACTAGCGGGTTTAGGAGAGACCCAGTACTTC
>TRBD1|15|TRBV5-4|.|TRBJ1-4
CASSLTGGSNEKLFF
TGTGCCAGCAGCTTAACAGGGGGCTCTAATGAAAAACTGTTTTTT
>TRBD2|16|TRBV4-3|once|TRBJ2-7
CASSPGLVAGSYEQYF
TGCGCCAGCAGCCCGGGGTTAGTAGCGGGCTCCTACGAGCAGTACTTC
>.|14|TRBV5-6|.|TRBJ1-5
CASSPAGGNQPQHF
TGTGCCAGCAGCCCCGCGGGGGGCAATCAGCCCCAGCATTTT
>.|14|TRBV30|.|TRBJ1-5
CAWSAGGGHQPQHF
TGTGCCTGGAGTGCGGGGGGCGGACATCAGCCCCAGCATTTT
>TRBD1|15|TRBV9|.|TRBJ2-5
CASSARQGAVETQYF
TGTGCCAGCAGCGCGAGACAGGGGGCTGTAGAGACCCAGTACTTC
>TRBD1|14|TRBV5-1|.|TRBJ1-6
CASSPGQPASPLHF
TGCGCCAGCAGCCCGGGACAGCCCGCCTCACCCCTCCACTTT
>.|16|TRBV16|few|TRBJ1-1
CASSQLTQGKFSEAFF
TGTGCCAGCAGCCAATTGACGCAGGGAAAATTTTCTGAAGCTTTCTTT
>TRBD1|14|TRBV5-4|.|TRBJ1-4
CASSRQGAREKLFF
TGTGCCAGCAGCCGGCAGGGGGCGAGGGAAAAACTGTTTTTT
>.|14|TRBV15|.|TRBJ1-5
CATSRTDSNQPQHF
TGTGCCACCAGCAGGACAGATAGCAATCAGCCCCAGCATTTT
>TRBD2|12|TRBV18|.|TRBJ2-1
CASNGGAPEQFF
TGTGCCAGCAACGGGGGGGCCCCGGAGCAGTTCTTC
>TRBD1|15|TRBV9|.|TRBJ1-5
CASSVGTGWNQPQHF
TGTGCCAGCAGCGTCGGGACAGGGTGGAATCAGCCCCAGCATTTT
>.|15|TRBV11-2|.|TRBJ2-3
CASSLGVGRTDTQYF
TGTGCCAGCAGCTTAGGCGTCGGGAGAACAGATACGCAGTATTTT